The clone carrying this T cell receptor (beta chain) showed up many times. The antigen is unknown. Scientists amplified the TCR beta CDR3 regions from RNA transcripts. Second-round multiplex PCR came after first-round RT-PCR with HTBI primers. TCRdb ran MiXCR on the multiplex PCR reads and lists one entry per CDR3 protein. The table has about 210,000 distinct CDR3 sequences, roughly 29% seen once. 8.5 to 10 ml of fresh blood yielded the PBMCs by density gradient. These data belong to a study of Graves' ophthalmopathy and Graves' hyperthyroidism. Regarding the study as a whole: Separation of ophthalmopathy from stable hyperthyroidism was achieved by a 13-signature model, at 85% to 90% sensitivity and approximately 84% specificity. Blood shared most expanded thyroid clonotypes above 0.001 frequency. This model predicted ophthalmopathy progression (sensitivity 65% to 71%, specificity about 72%).

Germline CDR1 MNHEY, CDR2 SVGAGI. There are 14 residues in the CDR3. V shed 8 bases, J shed 5 bases, and the junction held 9 bases outside the gene matches. J is TRBJ1-5 and V is TRBV6-5; 7 nucleotides agree with TRBD1. This receptor was identified in a man over 45 with Graves' ophthalmopathy. The material sequenced was peripheral blood. CDR3 coding DNA: TGTGCCAGCGCAACAGGGGCGACCTATCAGCCCCAGCATTTT. It encodes CASATGATYQPQHF.